The 26 T cell receptor beta chains below were found in one sample sequenced in a study of shared clonotypes between healthy human individuals (TCRdb year 2020). Library preparation employed the immunoSEQ multiplex PCR assay. TCRdb provides this immuneACCESS table in a form limited to in-frame rearrangements. Some clones are lacking; in checked studies, under half of them reflect an unresolved V gene, and why the rest are absent is not known. This sample comprises some 2.3 million clones, approximately 93% of them detected only once. The ten largest make up 0.39% of the sample. The material sequenced was naive CD4+ T cells from PBMCs. According to the study, the label for this sample's cell subset or site signals: CD45RA+ positively selected. These TCRs come from a man aged 18 to 29 in good health. Some clones in this sample may be carry-over from other donors' samples.

This clone was observed a few times. The genes are TRBV7-8 and TRBJ1-3; the match to TRBD1 covers 7 bases. Trimming cost V 5 bases and J 3 bases; bases outside gene matches: 7. Germline V CDR1 and CDR2: SGHVS, FQNEAQ. The CDR3 sequence is 15 residues long. This chain's CDR3 is CASSADRAGGNTIYF. The CDR3 DNA sequence: TGTGCCAGCAGCGCCGACAGGGCCGGTGGAAACACCATATATTTT. The whole variable domain, remainder taken from reference TRBV7-8 and TRBJ1-3, is GAGVSQSPRYKVAKRGQDVALRCDPISGHVSLFWYQQALGQGPEFLTYFQNEAQLDKSGLPSDRFFAERPEGSVSTLKIQRTQQEDSAVYLCASSADRAGGNTIYFGEGSWLTVV.

As for this clone: Other DNA variants within this sample encode the same CDR3. This rearrangement joins TRBV11-1 to TRBJ1-1; D remains unclear. The CDR3 contains 14 residues. The V and J ends lost 1 base and 0 bases respectively, with 6 bases between them. The germline CDR1 and CDR2 sequences are SGHAT and FQDESV (reference sequence). The CDR3 here is CASSLVGLNTEAFF. In nucleotides, the CDR3 is TGTGCCAGCAGCTTAGTTGGGCTGAACACTGAAGCTTTCTTT.

This chain links TRBV28 with TRBJ1-2, with D uncertain. The CDR3 loop spans 14 amino acids. V lost 3 bases and J 4 bases, leaving 12 bases between the germline ends. CDR1 is MDHEN and CDR2 is SYDVKM in the germline V gene. CDR3: CASSFVLTRYGYTF. The CDR3 DNA follows: TGTGCCAGCAGTTTTGTCTTAACGCGCTATGGCTACACCTTC.

V and J are TRBV5-1 and TRBJ2-2; possibly TRBD1 for D (5 bases). V lost 0 bases and J 5 bases, leaving 11 bases between the germline ends. The germline CDR1 and CDR2 sequences are SGHRS and YFSETQ. This CDR3 is built from 15 residues. Written as DNA, the CDR3 is TGCGCCAGCAGCTTGGCCGACAGAGGAACCGGGGAGCTGTTTTTT. It encodes CASSLADRGTGELFF.

V usage is TRBV28 and J usage is TRBJ1-2; D unclear. Germline V gene data show CDR1 as MDHEN and CDR2 as SYDVKM. The ends were cut back, 6 bases at V and 8 bases at J, with 16 bases in the middle. This CDR3 has 13 residues. The CDR3 loop reads CASRRDIGSGYTF. DNA of the CDR3: TGTGCCAGCAGGCGCGACATAGGGAGCGGCTACACCTTC.

The chain joins TRBV5-8 to TRBJ1-2, with D maybe TRBD1 (5 bases). V was shortened by 3 bases and J by 1 base, with 7 bases between the two germline ends. The CDR3 sequence is 13 residues long. CDR1 is SGHTS, CDR2 YDEGEE, per germline. The CDR3 protein is CASSWDGNYGYTF. DNA of the CDR3: TGTGCCAGCAGCTGGGACGGTAACTATGGCTACACCTTC. Full variable domain (outside the CDR3, taken from reference TRBV5-8 and TRBJ1-2): EAGVTQSPTHLIKTRGQQATLRCSPISGHTSVYWYQQALGLGLQFLLWYDEGEERNRGNFPPRFSGRQFPNYSSELNVNALELEDSALYLCASSWDGNYGYTFGSGTRLTVV.

V gene TRBV18 combines with J gene TRBJ1-4; 7 nucleotides match TRBD1. V was clipped by 5 bases and J by 7 bases; unmatched bases: 7. The CDR3 is made up of 14 amino acids. CDR1 is KGHSH and CDR2 is LQKENI in the germline V gene. CDR3 residues: CASSATGVAEKLFF. CDR3 bases: TGTGCCAGCTCAGCTACAGGGGTGGCTGAAAAACTGTTTTTT.

V usage is TRBV28 and J usage is TRBJ2-5, with 7 bases fitting TRBD2. Germline values: CDR1 MDHEN, CDR2 SYDVKM. Trimming removed 3 bases from V and 9 bases from J; junction bases left unmatched: 7. CDR3 length: 13 amino acids. CDR3 loop: CASSLPKRGAQYF. The CDR3 DNA sequence: TGTGCCAGCAGTTTGCCAAAACGGGGGGCCCAGTACTTC.

The rearrangement joins TRBV28 to TRBJ2-1, with TRBD2 matching 7 bases. CDR1 and CDR2 from the germline V gene are MDHEN and SYDVKM. The CDR3 has 11 residues. J gave up 13 bases and V 3 bases, and 3 bases lay outside the gene matches. The CDR3 sequence: CASSFLAGQFF. CDR3 coding DNA: TGTGCCAGCAGTTTTTTAGCGGGTCAGTTCTTC.

This rearrangement joins TRBV10-2 to TRBJ1-2; 9 nucleotides align to TRBD1. This CDR3 region has 14 residues. Germline trimming cut 8 bases from V and 6 bases from J; bases unmatched to any gene: 10. Germline CDR1 reads WSHSY; CDR2 reads SAAADI. CDR3 protein: CASQMTGTGNGYTF. The CDR3 coding sequence is TGCGCCAGCCAAATGACCGGGACAGGGAATGGCTACACCTTC.

The V and J genes are TRBV4-2 and TRBJ1-5, with D maybe TRBD1 (6 bases). Germline loops: CDR1 LGHNA, CDR2 YNFKEQ. Trimming left V 5 bases short and J 5 bases short, with 10 bases between. The CDR3 spans 13 residues. DNA for the CDR3: TGTGCCAGCAGCGTTGGACAGCATCAGCCCCAGCATTTT. Translating it yields CASSVGQHQPQHF.

CDR3 DNA sequence: TGTGCCAGCAGCCGCGGACAGGGGGCGTCCTACGAGCAGTACTTC. Protein sequence: CASSRGQGASYEQYF. This chain joins TRBV7-9 and TRBJ2-7; 11 bases fit TRBD1. The CDR3 loop spans 15 amino acids. V dropped 5 bases and J dropped 1; count of bases not matched to a gene: 4. CDR1 and CDR2 (germline): SEHNR, FQNEAQ (reference sequence).

Details on this clone: This sample includes further DNA sequences coding for the same CDR3. This rearrangement joins TRBV7-3 to TRBJ2-3; 15 bases agree with TRBD2. The CDR3 has 16 residues. The germline gives CDR1 SGHTA, CDR2 FQGTGA. V lost 5 bases to trimming and J lost 4 bases; unmatched junction nucleotides: 4. The CDR3 is CASSPGLAGGADTQYF. The CDR3, as DNA: TGTGCCAGCAGCCCGGGACTAGCGGGGGGCGCAGATACGCAGTATTTT.

The V and J genes are TRBV5-4 and TRBJ1-1; the D gene is possibly TRBD1 (6 bases). The V gene's germline CDR1 is SGHNT and CDR2 YYREEE (reference sequence). Trimming left V 3 bases short and J 2 bases short, with 14 bases between. CDR3 length: 15 residues. CDR3 residues: CASSSPIGGNTEAFF. The CDR3 DNA reads as TGTGCCAGCAGCTCCCCAATTGGGGGCAACACTGAAGCTTTCTTT. Together with reference TRBV5-4 and TRBJ1-1, the CDR3 gives the full variable domain: ETGVTQSPTHLIKTRGQQVTLRCSSQSGHNTVSWYQQALGQGPQFIFQYYREEENGRGNFPPRFSGLQFPNYSSELNVNALELDDSALYLCASSSPIGGNTEAFFGQGTRLTVV.

This clone appeared once. The rearrangement joins TRBV6-1 to TRBJ2-1, with 12 bases fitting TRBD2. CDR3 length equals 17 residues. After removal of 4 bases from V and 4 bases from J, the junction contained 8 bases not matched to a gene. Germline assignment: CDR1 MNHNS and CDR2 SASEGT. The DNA of the CDR3 is TGTGCCAGCAGTGGAAGCGCCGGGACTAGCGGGTACAATGAGCAGTTCTTC. Amino acid sequence: CASSGSAGTSGYNEQFF.

Of note for this clone: Additional DNA sequences in this sample encode the identical CDR3. CDR3: CASSIGGSYEQYF. In nucleotides, the CDR3 is TGTGCCAGTAGTATAGGGGGCTCCTACGAGCAGTACTTC. The rearrangement links TRBV19 to TRBJ2-7; D is ambiguous. This CDR3 is built from 13 residues. Trimming left V 1 base short and J 0 bases short, with 4 bases between. CDR1 is LNHDA and CDR2 is SQIVND in the germline V gene (reference sequence).

The chain joins TRBV5-6 to TRBJ2-3; D tentatively reads TRBD1 or TRBD2 (5 bases each). Trimming took 4 bases from V and 2 from J, leaving 11 bases between them. This CDR3 is built from 14 residues. CDR1 is SGHDT and CDR2 is YYEEEE in the germline V gene. For the CDR3, the DNA is TGTGCCAGCAGCCGAGGGACGATCACAGATACGCAGTATTTT. Protein: CASSRGTITDTQYF.

Notes on this clone: Other DNA sequences of this sample code for an identical CDR3. The chain is built from TRBV20-1 and TRBJ2-1, with D tentatively TRBD2 (6 bases). Germline-derived CDR1 and CDR2 are DFQATT and SNEGSKA (reference sequence). The CDR3 consists of 11 residues. The V gene lost 5 bases and the J gene lost 8 bases, with 10 bases spanning the gap. CDR3 protein: CSAGTGDEQFF. The CDR3 DNA is TGCAGTGCTGGGACTGGGGATGAGCAGTTCTTC.

The table lists this clone with a count of one. The chain uses TRBV19 and TRBJ2-5; D is uncertain. Trimming took 11 bases from V and 4 from J, leaving 11 bases between them. The CDR3 has 11 amino acids. Germline V gives CDR1 LNHDA, CDR2 SQIVND (reference sequence). The CDR3 is CAHPKVETQYF. The CDR3 DNA is TGTGCCCACCCAAAAGTAGAGACCCAGTACTTC.

In this sample, this clone turned up once. The rearrangement uses TRBV6-5 and TRBJ2-3; D perhaps matches TRBD1 (6 bases). Trimming left V 6 bases short and J 5 bases short, with 18 bases between. Germline values: CDR1 MNHEY, CDR2 SVGAGI. The CDR3 contains 15 residues. The chain's CDR3 is CASRGARGSVDTQYF. CDR3 sequence (DNA): TGTGCCAGCAGGGGGGCTCGTGGGAGCGTAGATACGCAGTATTTT.

The chain carries TRBV18 and TRBJ2-5; 7 positions match TRBD2. The length of the CDR3 is 16 residues. CDR1 KGHSH and CDR2 LQKENI come from the germline V gene. Trimming took 4 bases from V and 0 from J; bases not matched to a gene: 8. The CDR3 reads CASSQNSGTNQETQYF. Written as DNA, the CDR3 is TGTGCCAGCTCACAGAACAGCGGGACGAACCAAGAGACCCAGTACTTC.

The chain links TRBV28 to TRBJ2-5; D gene ambiguous. The CDR3 loop spans 13 amino acids. Looked up from germline, CDR1 is MDHEN and CDR2 is SYDVKM. V was trimmed by 3 bases and J by 7 bases, leaving 12 bases between them. This chain's CDR3 is CASSLKGVGTQYF. CDR3 in DNA: TGTGCCAGCAGTTTGAAGGGTGTGGGGACCCAGTACTTC. The full variable domain, in which reference TRBV28 and TRBJ2-5 provide the parts outside the CDR3, is DVKVTQSSRYLVKRTGEKVFLECVQDMDHENMFWYRQDPGLGLRLIYFSYDVKMKEKGDIPEGYSVSREKKERFSLILESASTNQTSMYLCASSLKGVGTQYFGPGTRLLVL.

V and J are TRBV27 and TRBJ2-7; 8 positions agree with TRBD1. The V gene end was trimmed by 4 bases and the J gene end by 3 bases; junction bases not matched to a gene: 5. Per germline, CDR1 MNHEY and CDR2 SMNVEV (reference sequence). The CDR3 sequence is 14 residues long. In nucleotides, the CDR3 is TGTGCCAGCAGTTGGACAGGGTCGGACTACGAGCAGTACTTC. This translates into CASSWTGSDYEQYF.

This chain uses TRBV13 with TRBJ2-3; D is undetermined. In germline, CDR1 is PRHDT, CDR2 FYEKMQ (reference sequence). The ends were cut back, 3 bases at V and 3 bases at J, with 16 bases in the middle. The CDR3 length is 16 residues. The CDR3 here is CASSFPRSTGTDTQYF. The CDR3 DNA reads TGTGCCAGCAGCTTTCCCCGGTCGACTGGGACAGATACGCAGTATTTT.

The chain is built from TRBV28 and TRBJ2-7; D is possibly TRBD2 (7 bases). The germline gives CDR1 MDHEN, CDR2 SYDVKM. Trimming took off 11 bases at V and 5 bases at J, with 22 bases between the two ends. The CDR3 extends over 14 amino acids. The CDR3 bases are TGTGCCGCCCGAGGGGGGGCGTCGGGCGACGAGCAGTACTTC. Residues: CAARGGASGDEQYF.

The chain combines TRBV30 with TRBJ2-1; possibly TRBD1 or TRBD2 for D (5 bases each). V dropped 0 bases and J dropped 10 bases, with 7 bases sitting between them. Germline CDR1 is GTSNPN and CDR2 is SVGIG (reference sequence). The CDR3 has 11 amino acids. CDR3 sequence reads: CAWSVGEEQFF. The CDR3 nucleotides read TGTGCCTGGAGTGTGGGGGAGGAGCAGTTCTTC.